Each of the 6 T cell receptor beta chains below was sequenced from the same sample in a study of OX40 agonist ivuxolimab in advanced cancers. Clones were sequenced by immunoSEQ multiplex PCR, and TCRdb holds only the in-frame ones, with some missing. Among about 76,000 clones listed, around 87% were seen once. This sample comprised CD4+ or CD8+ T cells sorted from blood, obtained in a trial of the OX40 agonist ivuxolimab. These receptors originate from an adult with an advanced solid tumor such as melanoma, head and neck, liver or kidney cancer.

Written as DNA, the CDR3 is TGTGCCAGCAGCCCCGGGACAGGTTGGGAGACCCAGTACTTC. This translates into CASSPGTGWETQYF. V is TRBV7-9 and J is TRBJ2-5, with 8 nucleotides matching TRBD1. The CDR3 sequence is 14 residues long. Germline values: CDR1 SEHNR, CDR2 FQNEAQ (reference sequence). Trimming at V came to 5 bases and at J to 5 bases, leaving 7 bases not matched to a gene.

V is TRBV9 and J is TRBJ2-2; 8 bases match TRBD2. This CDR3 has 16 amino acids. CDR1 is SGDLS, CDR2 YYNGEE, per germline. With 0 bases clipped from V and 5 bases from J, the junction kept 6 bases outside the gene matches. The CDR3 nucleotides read TGTGCCAGCAGCGTAGCTCGGGGGGGCCAGACCGGGGAGCTGTTTTTT. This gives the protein CASSVARGGQTGELFF.

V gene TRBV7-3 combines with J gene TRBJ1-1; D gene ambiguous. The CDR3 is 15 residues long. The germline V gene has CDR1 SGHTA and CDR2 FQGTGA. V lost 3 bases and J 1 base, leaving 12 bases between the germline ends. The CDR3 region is CASSLYGVQNTEAFF. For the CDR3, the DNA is TGTGCCAGCAGCTTGTATGGCGTCCAGAACACTGAAGCTTTCTTT.

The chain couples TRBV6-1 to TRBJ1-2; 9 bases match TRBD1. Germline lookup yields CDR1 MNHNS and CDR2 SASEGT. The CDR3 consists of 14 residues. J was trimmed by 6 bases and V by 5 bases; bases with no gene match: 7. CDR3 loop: CASSRQGGINGYTF. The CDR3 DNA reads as TGTGCCAGCAGTAGACAGGGGGGGATAAATGGCTACACCTTC.

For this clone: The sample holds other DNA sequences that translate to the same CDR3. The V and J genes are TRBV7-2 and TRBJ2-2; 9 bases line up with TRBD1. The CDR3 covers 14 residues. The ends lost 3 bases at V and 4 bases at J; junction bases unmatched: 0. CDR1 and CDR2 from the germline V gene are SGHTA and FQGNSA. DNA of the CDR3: TGTGCCAGCAGCTTGGGACAGGGCACCGGGGAGCTGTTTTTT. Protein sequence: CASSLGQGTGELFF.

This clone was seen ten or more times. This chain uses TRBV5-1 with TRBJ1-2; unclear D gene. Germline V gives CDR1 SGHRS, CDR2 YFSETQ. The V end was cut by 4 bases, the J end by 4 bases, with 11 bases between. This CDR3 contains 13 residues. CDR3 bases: TGCGCCAGCAGCCCTGACCAGACCTATGGCTACACCTTC. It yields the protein CASSPDQTYGYTF.